This record looks at one T cell receptor (beta chain) sequence and its context. Its antigen is as yet unknown. This entry belongs to a study of cytotoxic CD8 clonotypes in ibrutinib-treated CLL. About the study: The group held roughly twelve relapsed/refractory and about 15 treatment-naive patients, with some 17 IGHV unmutated.

The table came from immunoSEQ multiplex PCR; TCRdb's copy has only in-frame clones and leaves some out. The data show 150,000 to 200,000 clones, over 75% seen once. The CDR3 length is 17 residues. Unmatched junction bases numbered 8, after V lost 2 bases and J lost 2 bases. Germline V gives CDR1 SEHNR, CDR2 FQNEAQ (reference sequence). Whole-study results and caveats: In sustained-remission versus progressing patients, sampling times differed.

The rearrangement uses TRBV7-9 and TRBJ2-1; the match to TRBD2 covers 8 bases. This sequence originates from a human donor with chronic lymphocytic leukemia. The sequenced sample was PBMCs, obtained at disease progression, from a patient treated with ibrutinib. As DNA, the CDR3 is TGTGCCAGCAGCTTACAACGGACTAGCACAACCTACAATGAGCAGTTCTTC. The encoded protein is CASSLQRTSTTYNEQFF.